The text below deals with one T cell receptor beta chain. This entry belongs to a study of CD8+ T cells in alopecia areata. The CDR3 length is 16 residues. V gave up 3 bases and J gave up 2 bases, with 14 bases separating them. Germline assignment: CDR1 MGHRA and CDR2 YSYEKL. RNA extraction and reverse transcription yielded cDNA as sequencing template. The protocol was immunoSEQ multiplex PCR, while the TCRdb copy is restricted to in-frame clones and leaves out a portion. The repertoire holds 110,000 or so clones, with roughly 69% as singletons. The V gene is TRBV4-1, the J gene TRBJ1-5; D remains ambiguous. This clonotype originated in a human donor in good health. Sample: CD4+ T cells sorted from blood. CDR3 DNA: TGCGCCAGCAGCCAGACACAATCGTCCGGCAATCAGCCCCAGCATTTT. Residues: CASSQTQSSGNQPQHF.